This TCR beta chain comes out of a study of Ad26.COV2.S vaccination and SARS-CoV-2 variants. Looking at the study overall: Ad26.COV2.S, an intramuscular injection, was given once or twice 56 days apart. Regarding the study as a whole: Post-vaccination breadth of spike-specific CD8+ and CD4+ T cell responses was reportedly substantial.

Notes on this clone: Its antigen is still unknown.

Specified treatment: some 20 received Ad26.COV2.S at low or high dose, single or two shots; several received placebo; per-sample allocation not given. Collection of the samples took place on day 63 after the first injection of vaccine or placebo. Donation came from an adult in Boston who was aged 18-55 years. The study used a vaccine consisting of an Ad26 vector that expressed Wuhan-strain SARS-CoV-2 spike. Libraries were prepared by immunoSEQ multiplex PCR; TCRdb keeps only in-frame clonotypes and omits some of them. In the table there are over 450,000 clones, 80% to 90% of which are singletons. The origin of this receptor is a person between 18 and 65 years old who received the Ad26.COV2.S COVID-19 vaccine or a placebo. The specimen was peripheral blood, collected in a trial of Ad26.COV2.S vaccine versus placebo.

CDR3 nucleotides: TGCGCCAGCAGCTTGGCCGGGGCCCAGGGGGCCTTTATGAACACTGAAGCTTTCTTT. It encodes CASSLAGAQGAFMNTEAFF. The rearrangement links TRBV5-1 to TRBJ1-1; TRBD1 matches 8 bases. V lost 0 bases, J lost 0 bases, and 13 bases stayed unmatched. The CDR3 is made up of 19 amino acids. Germline V gives CDR1 SGHRS, CDR2 YFSETQ.